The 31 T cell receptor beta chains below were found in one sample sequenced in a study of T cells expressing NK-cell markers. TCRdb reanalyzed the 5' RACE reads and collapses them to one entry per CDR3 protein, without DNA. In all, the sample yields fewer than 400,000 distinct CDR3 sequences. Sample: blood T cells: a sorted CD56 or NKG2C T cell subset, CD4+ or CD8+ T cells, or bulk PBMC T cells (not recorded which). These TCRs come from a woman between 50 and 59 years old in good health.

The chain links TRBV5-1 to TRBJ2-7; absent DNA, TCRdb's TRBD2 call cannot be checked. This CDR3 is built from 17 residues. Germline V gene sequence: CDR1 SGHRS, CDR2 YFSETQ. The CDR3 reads CASSRLAGSISSYEQYF.

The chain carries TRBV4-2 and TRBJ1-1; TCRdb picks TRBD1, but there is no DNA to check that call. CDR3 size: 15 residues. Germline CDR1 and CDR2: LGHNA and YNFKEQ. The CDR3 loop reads CASSQQDSGPTEAFF.

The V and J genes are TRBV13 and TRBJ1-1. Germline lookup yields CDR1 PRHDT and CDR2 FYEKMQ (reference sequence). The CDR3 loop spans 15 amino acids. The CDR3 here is CASSSSAFLNTEAFF.

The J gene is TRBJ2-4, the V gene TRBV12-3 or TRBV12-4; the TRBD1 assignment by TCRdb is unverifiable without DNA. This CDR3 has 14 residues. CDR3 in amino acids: CASIAQGWENIQYF.

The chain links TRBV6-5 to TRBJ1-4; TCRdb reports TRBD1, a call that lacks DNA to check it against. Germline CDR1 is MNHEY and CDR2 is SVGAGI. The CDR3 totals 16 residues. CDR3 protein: CASSYSTLDRDEKLFF.

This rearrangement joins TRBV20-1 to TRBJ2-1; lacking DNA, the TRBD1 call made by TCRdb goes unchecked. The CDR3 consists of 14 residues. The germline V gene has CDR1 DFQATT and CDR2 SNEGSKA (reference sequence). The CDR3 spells CSASTAGARREQFF.

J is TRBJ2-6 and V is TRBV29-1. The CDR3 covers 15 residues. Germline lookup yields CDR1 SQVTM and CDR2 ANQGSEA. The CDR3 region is CSVGQVNGGANVLTF. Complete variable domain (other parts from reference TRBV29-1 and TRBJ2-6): SAVISQKPSRDICQRGTSLTIQCQVDSQVTMMFWYRQQPGQSLTLIATANQGSEATYESGFVIDKFPISRPNLTFSTLTVSNMSPEDSSIYLCSVGQVNGGANVLTFGAGSRLTVL.

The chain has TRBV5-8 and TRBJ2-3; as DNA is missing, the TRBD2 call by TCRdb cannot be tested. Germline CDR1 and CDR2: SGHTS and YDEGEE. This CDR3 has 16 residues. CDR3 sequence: CASSSGTSGHQDTQYF.

CDR3 sequence reads: CASSQPGLAGGGTDTQYF. The chain is built from TRBV14 and TRBJ2-3; TCRdb indicates TRBD2, and absent DNA this call remains unverified. The CDR3 is made up of 18 amino acids. Germline assignment: CDR1 SGHDN and CDR2 FVKESK.

CDR3 in amino acids: CATRRESYNEQFF. The chain has TRBV10-3 and TRBJ2-1. The CDR3 runs 13 residues. Germline-derived CDR1 and CDR2 are ENHRY and SYGVKD.

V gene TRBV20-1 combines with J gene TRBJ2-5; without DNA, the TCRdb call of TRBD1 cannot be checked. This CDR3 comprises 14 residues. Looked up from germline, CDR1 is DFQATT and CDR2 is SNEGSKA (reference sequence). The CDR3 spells CSASSGAAGETQYF.

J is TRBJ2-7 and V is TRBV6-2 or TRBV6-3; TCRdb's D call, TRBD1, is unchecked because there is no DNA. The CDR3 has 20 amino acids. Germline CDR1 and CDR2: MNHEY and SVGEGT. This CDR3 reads CASSYSSGTGSEGVFYEQYF.

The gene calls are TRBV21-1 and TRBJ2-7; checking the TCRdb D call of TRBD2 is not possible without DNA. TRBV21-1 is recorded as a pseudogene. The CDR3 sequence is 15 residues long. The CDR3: CASSIPQREGWEQYF.

CDR3 sequence reads: CAISGDKQETQYF. This chain connects TRBV10-3 to TRBJ2-5; TCRdb returns TRBD1, unconfirmable since there is no DNA. Germline V lookup: CDR1 ENHRY, CDR2 SYGVKD. This CDR3 spans 13 amino acids.

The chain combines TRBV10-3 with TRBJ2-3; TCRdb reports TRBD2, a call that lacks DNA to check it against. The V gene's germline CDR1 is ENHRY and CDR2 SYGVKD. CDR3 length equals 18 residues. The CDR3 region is CAISDGAGGPSGTDTQYF.

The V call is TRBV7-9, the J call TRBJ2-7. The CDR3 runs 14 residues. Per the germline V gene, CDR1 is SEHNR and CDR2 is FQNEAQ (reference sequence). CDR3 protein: CASSGPLSSYEQYF.

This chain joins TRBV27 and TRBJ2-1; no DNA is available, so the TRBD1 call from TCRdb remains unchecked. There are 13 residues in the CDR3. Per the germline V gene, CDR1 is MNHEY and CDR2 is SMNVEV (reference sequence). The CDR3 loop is CASSLAYRGLQFF.

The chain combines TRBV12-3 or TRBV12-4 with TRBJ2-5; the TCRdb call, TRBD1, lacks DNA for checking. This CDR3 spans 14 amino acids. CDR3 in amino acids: CASSPQGAMETQYF.

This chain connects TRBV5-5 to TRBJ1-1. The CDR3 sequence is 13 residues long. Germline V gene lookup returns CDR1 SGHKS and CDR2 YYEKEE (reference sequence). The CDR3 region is CASTRGEGTEAFF.

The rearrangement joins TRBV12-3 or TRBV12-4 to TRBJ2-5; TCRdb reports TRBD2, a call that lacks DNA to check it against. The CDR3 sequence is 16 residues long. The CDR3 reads CASSLALGGGQETQYF.

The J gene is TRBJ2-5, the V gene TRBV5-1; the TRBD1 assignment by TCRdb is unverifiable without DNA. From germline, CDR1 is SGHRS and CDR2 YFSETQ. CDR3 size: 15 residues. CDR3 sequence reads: CASSPGDQGLETQYF. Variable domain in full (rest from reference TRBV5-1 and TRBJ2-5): KAGVTQTPRYLIKTRGQQVTLSCSPISGHRSVSWYQQTPGQGLQFLFEYFSETQRNKGNFPGRFSGRQFSNSRSEMNVSTLELGDSALYLCASSPGDQGLETQYFGPGTRLLVL.

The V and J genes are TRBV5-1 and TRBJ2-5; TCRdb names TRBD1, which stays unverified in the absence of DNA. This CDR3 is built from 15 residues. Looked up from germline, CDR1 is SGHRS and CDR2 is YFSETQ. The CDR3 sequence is CASSLPGQGMETQYF.

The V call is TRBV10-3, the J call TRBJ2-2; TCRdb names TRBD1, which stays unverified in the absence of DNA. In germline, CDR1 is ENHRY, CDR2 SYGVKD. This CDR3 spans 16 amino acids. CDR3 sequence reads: CAISDSGVPDSGELFF.

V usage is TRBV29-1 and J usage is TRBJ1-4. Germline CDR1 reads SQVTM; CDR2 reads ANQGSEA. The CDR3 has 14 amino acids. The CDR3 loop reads CSVANWPRDEKLFF. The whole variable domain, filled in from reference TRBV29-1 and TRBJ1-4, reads SAVISQKPSRDICQRGTSLTIQCQVDSQVTMMFWYRQQPGQSLTLIATANQGSEATYESGFVIDKFPISRPNLTFSTLTVSNMSPEDSSIYLCSVANWPRDEKLFFGSGTQLSVL.

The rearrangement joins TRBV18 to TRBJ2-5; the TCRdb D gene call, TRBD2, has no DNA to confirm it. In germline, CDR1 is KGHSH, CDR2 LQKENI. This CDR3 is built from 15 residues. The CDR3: CASSPSGDFQETQYF. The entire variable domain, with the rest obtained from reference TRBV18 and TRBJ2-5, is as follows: NAGVMQNPRHLVRRRGQEARLRCSPMKGHSHVYWYRQLPEEGLKFMVYLQKENIIDESGMPKERFSAEFPKEGPSILRIQQVVRGDSAAYFCASSPSGDFQETQYFGPGTRLLVL.

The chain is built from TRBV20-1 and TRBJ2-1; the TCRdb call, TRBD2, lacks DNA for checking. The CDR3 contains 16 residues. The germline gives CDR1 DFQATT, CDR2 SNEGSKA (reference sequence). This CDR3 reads CSALTNPGLTYNEQFF.

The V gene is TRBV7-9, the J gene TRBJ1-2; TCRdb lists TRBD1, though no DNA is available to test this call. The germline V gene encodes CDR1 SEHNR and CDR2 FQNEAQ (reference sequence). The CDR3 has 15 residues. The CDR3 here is CASSPRDRGFYGYTF.

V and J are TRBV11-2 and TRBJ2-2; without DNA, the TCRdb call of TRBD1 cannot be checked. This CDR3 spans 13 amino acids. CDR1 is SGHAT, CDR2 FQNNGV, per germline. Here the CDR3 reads CASSYHRGGELFF.

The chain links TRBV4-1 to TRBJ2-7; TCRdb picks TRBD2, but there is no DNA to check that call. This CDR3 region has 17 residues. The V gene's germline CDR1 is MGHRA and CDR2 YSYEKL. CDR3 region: CASSHPTRTSFAYEQYF.

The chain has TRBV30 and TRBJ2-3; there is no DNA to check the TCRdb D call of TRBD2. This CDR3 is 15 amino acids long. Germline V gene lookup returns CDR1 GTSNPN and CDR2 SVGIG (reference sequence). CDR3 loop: CARSVAGWDTDTQYF.

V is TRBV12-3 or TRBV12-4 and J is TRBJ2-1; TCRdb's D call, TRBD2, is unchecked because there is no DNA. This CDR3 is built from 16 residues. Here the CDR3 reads CASSFAGGITYNEQFF.